Listed below are T cell receptor beta chains from one sample, sequenced in a study of identical twins. TCRdb analysed the 5' RACE reads with MiXCR anew, one entry per CDR3 protein. Altogether hundreds of thousands of distinct CDR3 sequences are present, 21% being singletons, with the ten largest covering roughly 4%. The same data also went into a second study, on T cells expressing NK-cell markers.

The material sequenced was PBMCs. Receptor source: a woman under 30 in good health. Each CDR3 is given with its conserved first and last residue. D genes are given only for firm matches. Size is omitted from some rows. Given values are once, few, many or a class for expanded clones.

D gene: .; J gene: TRBJ2-3; clone size: many; V gene: TRBV4-2; CDR3 protein: CASSQDRPDTQYF; CDR3 DNA: TGTGCCAGCAGCCAAGATCGGCCAGATACGCAGTATTTT
D gene: .; J gene: TRBJ2-5; clone size: many; V gene: TRBV18; CDR3 protein: CASSPPTRFQETQYF; CDR3 DNA: TGTGCCAGCTCACCACCTACCCGATTCCAAGAGACCCAGTACTTC
D gene: .; J gene: TRBJ2-3; clone size: few; V gene: TRBV15; CDR3 protein: CATSSLRGTDTQYF; CDR3 DNA: TGTGCCACCAGCAGCCTACGCGGCACAGATACGCAGTATTTT
D gene: .; J gene: TRBJ2-5; clone size: few; V gene: TRBV5-1; CDR3 protein: CASSFLAQETQYF; CDR3 DNA: TGCGCCAGCAGCTTCCTAGCGCAAGAGACCCAGTACTTC
D gene: TRBD2; J gene: TRBJ2-2; clone size: few; V gene: TRBV6-1; CDR3 protein: CASRLGLAANTGELFF; CDR3 DNA: TGTGCCAGCAGGTTGGGACTAGCGGCGAACACCGGGGAGCTGTTTTTT
D gene: .; J gene: TRBJ2-7; clone size: .; V gene: TRBV7-2; CDR3 protein: CASSPFASSQYEQYF; CDR3 DNA: TGTGCCAGCAGCCCCTTCGCTAGCTCCCAGTACGAGCAGTACTTC
D gene: .; J gene: TRBJ2-2; clone size: many; V gene: TRBV2; CDR3 protein: CASRDFRSGELFF; CDR3 DNA: TGTGCCAGCAGAGATTTTAGGTCCGGGGAGCTGTTTTTT
D gene: .; J gene: TRBJ2-1; clone size: few; V gene: TRBV12-3/TRBV12-4; CDR3 protein: CASSLDVREGFF; CDR3 DNA: TGTGCCAGCAGTTTAGACGTGAGAGAGGGGTTCTTC
D gene: TRBD1; J gene: TRBJ2-2; clone size: .; V gene: TRBV6-1; CDR3 protein: CASRGQGAYTGELFF; CDR3 DNA: TGTGCCAGCAGGGGACAGGGGGCGTACACCGGGGAGCTGTTTTTT
D gene: TRBD2; J gene: TRBJ2-7; clone size: few; V gene: TRBV5-1; CDR3 protein: CASSLGAGEEYEQYF; CDR3 DNA: TGCGCCAGCAGCTTGGGTGCGGGAGAGGAATACGAGCAGTACTTC
D gene: .; J gene: TRBJ2-5; clone size: .; V gene: TRBV12-3/TRBV12-4; CDR3 protein: CASRGDIAQETQYF; CDR3 DNA: TGTGCCAGCAGAGGTGACATAGCCCAAGAGACCCAGTACTTC
D gene: TRBD1; J gene: TRBJ2-3; clone size: .; V gene: TRBV10-3; CDR3 protein: CAIRSTGGGNTDTQYF; CDR3 DNA: TGTGCCATCAGGTCGACAGGGGGCGGCAACACAGATACGCAGTATTTT
D gene: TRBD2; J gene: TRBJ2-3; clone size: .; V gene: TRBV5-1; CDR3 protein: CASSLEDYGGGDTQYF; CDR3 DNA: TGCGCCAGCAGCTTGGAGGATTATGGGGGGGGGGATACGCAGTATTTT
D gene: .; J gene: TRBJ2-2; clone size: .; V gene: TRBV29-1; CDR3 protein: CSVAWGRGTGELFF; CDR3 DNA: TGCAGCGTTGCGTGGGGGCGCGGCACCGGGGAGCTGTTTTTT
D gene: .; J gene: TRBJ2-1; clone size: few; V gene: TRBV20-1; CDR3 protein: CSAKVSQVPGEQFF; CDR3 DNA: TGCAGTGCTAAGGTGTCACAGGTCCCGGGGGAGCAGTTCTTC
D gene: .; J gene: TRBJ1-1; clone size: many; V gene: TRBV18; CDR3 protein: CASSPSRDTEAFF; CDR3 DNA: TGTGCCAGCTCACCCAGTAGGGATACTGAAGCTTTCTTT
D gene: TRBD2; J gene: TRBJ2-3; clone size: few; V gene: TRBV20-1; CDR3 protein: CSAERAGGGPDTQYF; CDR3 DNA: TGCAGTGCGGAAAGGGCGGGAGGCGGGCCAGATACGCAGTATTTT
D gene: .; J gene: TRBJ2-3; clone size: few; V gene: TRBV9; CDR3 protein: CASSPRINVINSGVGDTQYF; CDR3 DNA: TGTGCCAGCAGCCCACGAATAAATGTAATAAATTCCGGAGTCGGAGATACGCAGTATTTT
D gene: TRBD1; J gene: TRBJ2-7; clone size: many; V gene: TRBV12-3/TRBV12-4; CDR3 protein: CASSSRDRGYEQYF; CDR3 DNA: TGTGCCAGCAGTTCCCGGGACAGAGGCTACGAGCAGTACTTC
D gene: .; J gene: TRBJ2-3; clone size: .; V gene: TRBV6-1; CDR3 protein: CASSEVADTDTQYF; CDR3 DNA: TGTGCCAGCAGTGAAGTGGCAGACACAGATACGCAGTATTTT
D gene: TRBD2; J gene: TRBJ2-1; clone size: few; V gene: TRBV12-3/TRBV12-4; CDR3 protein: CASSLAGGLAATWSYNEQFF; CDR3 DNA: TGTGCCAGCAGTTTAGCGGGGGGACTAGCGGCTACGTGGTCCTACAATGAGCAGTTCTTC
D gene: .; J gene: TRBJ2-5; clone size: many; V gene: TRBV29-1; CDR3 protein: CSVLGGQETQYF; CDR3 DNA: TGCAGCGTTCTAGGGGGTCAAGAGACCCAGTACTTC
D gene: .; J gene: TRBJ2-5; clone size: many; V gene: TRBV29-1; CDR3 protein: CSVVGGETQYF; CDR3 DNA: TGCAGCGTTGTAGGAGGGGAGACCCAGTACTTC
D gene: TRBD2; J gene: TRBJ2-7; clone size: few; V gene: TRBV7-9; CDR3 protein: CASRGKKGSGGAEQYF; CDR3 DNA: TGTGCCAGCAGGGGGAAGAAGGGTAGCGGGGGAGCTGAGCAGTACTTC
D gene: TRBD1; J gene: TRBJ2-7; clone size: few; V gene: TRBV20-1; CDR3 protein: CSARVDRVHEQYF; CDR3 DNA: TGCAGTGCTAGAGTGGACAGGGTGCACGAGCAGTACTTC
D gene: TRBD1; J gene: TRBJ2-1; clone size: few; V gene: TRBV12-3/TRBV12-4; CDR3 protein: CASSPRTGDYNEQFF; CDR3 DNA: TGTGCCAGCAGTCCCCGGACAGGGGACTACAATGAGCAGTTCTTC
D gene: .; J gene: TRBJ1-5; clone size: few; V gene: TRBV2; CDR3 protein: CASSSDGKPQHF; CDR3 DNA: TGTGCCAGCAGTTCGGACGGGAAGCCCCAGCATTTT
D gene: .; J gene: TRBJ2-6; clone size: .; V gene: TRBV6-1; CDR3 protein: CASMMGRANVLTF; CDR3 DNA: TGTGCCAGCATGATGGGTAGGGCCAACGTCCTGACTTTC
D gene: .; J gene: TRBJ2-7; clone size: .; V gene: TRBV11-1; CDR3 protein: CASSRKGVIDEQYF; CDR3 DNA: TGTGCCAGCAGTCGAAAGGGGGTGATCGACGAGCAGTACTTC
D gene: TRBD2; J gene: TRBJ2-3; clone size: few; V gene: TRBV4-3; CDR3 protein: CASSPGAGSGRAYLTDTQYF; CDR3 DNA: TGCGCCAGCAGCCCCGGTGCCGGTAGCGGGAGGGCCTATCTGACAGATACGCAGTATTTT
D gene: .; J gene: TRBJ1-2; clone size: few; V gene: TRBV7-8; CDR3 protein: CASSPFLALGYTF; CDR3 DNA: TGTGCCAGCAGCCCCTTCTTAGCCCTAGGCTACACCTTC
D gene: .; J gene: TRBJ2-5; clone size: .; V gene: TRBV4-1; CDR3 protein: CASSNRVGETQYF; CDR3 DNA: TGCGCCAGCAGCAACAGGGTAGGCGAGACCCAGTACTTC